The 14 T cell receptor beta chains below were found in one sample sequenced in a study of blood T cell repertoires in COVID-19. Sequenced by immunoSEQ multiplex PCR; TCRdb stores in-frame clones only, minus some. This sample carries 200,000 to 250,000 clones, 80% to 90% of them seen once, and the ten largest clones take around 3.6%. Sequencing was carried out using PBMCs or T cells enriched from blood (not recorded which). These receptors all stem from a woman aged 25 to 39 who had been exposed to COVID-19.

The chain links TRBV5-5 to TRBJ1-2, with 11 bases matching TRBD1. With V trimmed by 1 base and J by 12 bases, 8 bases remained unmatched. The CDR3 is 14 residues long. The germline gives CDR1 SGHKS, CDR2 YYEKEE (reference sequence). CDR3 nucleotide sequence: TGTGCCAGCAGCTTGCTGGGACAGGGGGTTTATGACACCTTC. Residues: CASSLLGQGVYDTF.

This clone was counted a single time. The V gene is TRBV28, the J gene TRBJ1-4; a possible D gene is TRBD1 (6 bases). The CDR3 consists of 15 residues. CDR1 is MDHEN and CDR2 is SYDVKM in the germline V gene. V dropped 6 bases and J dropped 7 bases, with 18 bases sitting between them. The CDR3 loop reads CASRPWGGVFEKLFF. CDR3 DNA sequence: TGTGCCAGCAGACCCTGGGGGGGCGTTTTTGAAAAACTGTTTTTT.

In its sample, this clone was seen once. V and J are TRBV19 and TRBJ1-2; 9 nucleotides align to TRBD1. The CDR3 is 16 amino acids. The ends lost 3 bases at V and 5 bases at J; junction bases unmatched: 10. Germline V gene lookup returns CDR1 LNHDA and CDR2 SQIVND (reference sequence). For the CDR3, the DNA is TGTGCCAGTAGTATCTTCGGCGGGACAGGGATATATGGCTACACCTTC. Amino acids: CASSIFGGTGIYGYTF.

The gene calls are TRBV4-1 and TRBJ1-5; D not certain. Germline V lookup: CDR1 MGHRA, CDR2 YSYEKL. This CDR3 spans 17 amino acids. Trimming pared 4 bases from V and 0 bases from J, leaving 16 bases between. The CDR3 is CASSLTPGSYSNQPQHF. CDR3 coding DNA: TGCGCCAGCAGCCTAACCCCGGGGTCTTATAGCAATCAGCCCCAGCATTTT.

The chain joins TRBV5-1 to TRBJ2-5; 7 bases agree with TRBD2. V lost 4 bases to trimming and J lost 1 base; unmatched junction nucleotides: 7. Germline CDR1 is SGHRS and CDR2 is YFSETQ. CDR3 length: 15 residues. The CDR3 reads CASSANLAVQETQYF. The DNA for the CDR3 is TGCGCCAGCAGCGCTAACCTAGCGGTCCAAGAGACCCAGTACTTC.

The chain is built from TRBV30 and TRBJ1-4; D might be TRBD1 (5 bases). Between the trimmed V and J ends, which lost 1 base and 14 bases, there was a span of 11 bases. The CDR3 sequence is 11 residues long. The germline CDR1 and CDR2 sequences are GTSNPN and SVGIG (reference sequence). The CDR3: CAWSADRTLFF. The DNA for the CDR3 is TGTGCCTGGAGTGCCGACAGAACCCTGTTTTTT.

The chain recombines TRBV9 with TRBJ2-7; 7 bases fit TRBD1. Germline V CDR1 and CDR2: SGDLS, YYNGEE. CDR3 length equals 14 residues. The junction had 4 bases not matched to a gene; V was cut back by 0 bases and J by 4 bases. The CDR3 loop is CASSVAGTDYEQYF. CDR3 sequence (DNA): TGTGCCAGCAGCGTAGCCGGGACAGATTACGAGCAGTACTTC.

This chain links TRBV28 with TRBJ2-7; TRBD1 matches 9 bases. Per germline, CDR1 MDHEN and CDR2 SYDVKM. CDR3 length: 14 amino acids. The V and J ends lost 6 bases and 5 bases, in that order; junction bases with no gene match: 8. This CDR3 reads CASSSRQGVNEQYF. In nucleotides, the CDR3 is TGTGCCAGCAGCTCAAGACAGGGGGTGAACGAGCAGTACTTC. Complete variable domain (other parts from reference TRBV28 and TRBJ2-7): DVKVTQSSRYLVKRTGEKVFLECVQDMDHENMFWYRQDPGLGLRLIYFSYDVKMKEKGDIPEGYSVSREKKERFSLILESASTNQTSMYLCASSSRQGVNEQYFGPGTRLTVT.

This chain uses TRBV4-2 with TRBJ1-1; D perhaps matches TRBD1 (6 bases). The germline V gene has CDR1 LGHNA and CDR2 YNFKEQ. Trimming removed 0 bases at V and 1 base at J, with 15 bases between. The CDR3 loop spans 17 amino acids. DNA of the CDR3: TGTGCCAGCAGCCAAGAGGGGGGGGCTAGGTGGAACACTGAAGCTTTCTTT. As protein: CASSQEGGARWNTEAFF.

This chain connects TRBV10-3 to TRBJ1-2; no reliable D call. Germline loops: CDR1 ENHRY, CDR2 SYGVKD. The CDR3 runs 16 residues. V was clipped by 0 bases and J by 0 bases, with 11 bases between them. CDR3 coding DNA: TGTGCCATCAGTGAGTCGAGTCTGGGAGCTAACTATGGCTACACCTTC. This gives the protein CAISESSLGANYGYTF.

DNA for the CDR3: TGTGCCAGCAGCCAGACAGGGGGCTTAACTGAAGCTTTCTTT. As protein: CASSQTGGLTEAFF. The rearrangement uses TRBV3-1 (or the pseudogene TRBV3-2) and TRBJ1-1; 10 bases fit TRBD1. The CDR3 runs to 14 residues. The J segment lost 5 bases and the V segment lost 3 bases, leaving 3 bases of the junction unmatched. Germline CDR1 reads LGHDT; CDR2 reads YNNKEL (reference sequence).

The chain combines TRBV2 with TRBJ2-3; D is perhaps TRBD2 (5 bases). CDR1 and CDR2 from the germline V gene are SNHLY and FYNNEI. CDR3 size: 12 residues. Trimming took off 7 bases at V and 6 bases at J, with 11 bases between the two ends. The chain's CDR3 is CASTPGFDTQYF. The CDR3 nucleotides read TGTGCCAGCACCCCGGGGTTTGATACGCAGTATTTT. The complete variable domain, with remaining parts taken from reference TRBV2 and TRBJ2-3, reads EPEVTQTPSHQVTQMGQEVILRCVPISNHLYFYWYRQILGQKVEFLVSFYNNEISEKSEIFDDQFSVERPDGSNFTLKIRSTKLEDSAMYFCASTPGFDTQYFGPGTRLTVL.

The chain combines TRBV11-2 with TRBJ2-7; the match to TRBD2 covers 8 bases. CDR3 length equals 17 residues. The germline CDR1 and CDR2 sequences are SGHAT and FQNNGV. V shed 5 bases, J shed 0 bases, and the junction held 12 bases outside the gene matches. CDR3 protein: CASSPPGGGAASYEQYF. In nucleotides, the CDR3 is TGTGCCAGCAGCCCCCCGGGGGGGGGCGCGGCCTCCTACGAGCAGTACTTC.

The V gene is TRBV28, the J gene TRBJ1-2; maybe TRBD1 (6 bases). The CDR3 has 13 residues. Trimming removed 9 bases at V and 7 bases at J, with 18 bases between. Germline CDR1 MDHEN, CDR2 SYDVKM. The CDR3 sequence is CASRSGGVFGYTF. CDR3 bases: TGTGCCAGTCGGAGCGGGGGCGTTTTTGGCTACACCTTC.